This paragraph covers one T cell receptor beta chain sequence. Its antigen remains unidentified. One end of the junction is discordant with germline, which a read error may explain. Germline loops: CDR1 LGHDT, CDR2 YNNKEL (reference sequence). The length of the CDR3 is 12 residues. Prepared TCR beta cDNA libraries contained unique molecular identifiers. One entry per CDR3 protein, called by TCRdb with MiXCR from the PCR reads. In the table there are fewer than 850,000 distinct CDR3 sequences, about 32% of which are singletons. This sample stems from a study of post-analysis software for immune sequencing data. The overall study: Courses of disease covered relapsing-remitting, secondary progressive and progressive-relapsing multiple sclerosis. Findings and caveats of the study: Included in a set of roughly five TRBV segments more frequent in patients than controls were TRBV5-6, TRBV5-1 and TRBV20-1.

Material: blood. The receptor was isolated from a girl aged 5-17 years with multiple sclerosis. The chain employs TRBV3-1 and TRBJ2-4; D unresolved. Matching the DNA end better, TRBJ2-7 makes the J call doubtful. CDR3: CACSYYSYEQYF. The CDR3 DNA reads as TGTGCCTGCAGCTACTACTCCTACGAGCAGTACTTC.